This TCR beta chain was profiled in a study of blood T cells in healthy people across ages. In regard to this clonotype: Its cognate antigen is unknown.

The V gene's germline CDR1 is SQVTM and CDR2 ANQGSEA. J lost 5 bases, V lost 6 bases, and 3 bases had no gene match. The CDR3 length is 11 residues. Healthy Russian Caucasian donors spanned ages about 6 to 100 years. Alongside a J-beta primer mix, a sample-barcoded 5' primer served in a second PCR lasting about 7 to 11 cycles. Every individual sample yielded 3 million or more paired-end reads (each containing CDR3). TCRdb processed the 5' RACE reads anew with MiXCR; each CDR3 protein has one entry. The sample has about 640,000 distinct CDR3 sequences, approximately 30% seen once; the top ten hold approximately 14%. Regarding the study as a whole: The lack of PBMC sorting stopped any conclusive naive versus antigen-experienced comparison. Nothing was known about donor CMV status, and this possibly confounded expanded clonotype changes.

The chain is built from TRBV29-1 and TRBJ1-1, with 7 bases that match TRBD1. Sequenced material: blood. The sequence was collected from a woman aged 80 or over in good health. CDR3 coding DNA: TGCAGCGTACCCAGGGGGACTGAAGCTTTCTTT. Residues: CSVPRGTEAFF.